The sequence of this TCR beta chain was determined in a study of T cell repertoires in cytomegalovirus infection. Study as a whole: Peptides in the study included HLA-C-restricted and HLA-B-restricted CMV epitopes.

This clonotype occurred many times. Antigen unknown. CDR3 length: 14 residues. CDR1 and CDR2 from the germline V gene are PRHDT and FYEKMQ (reference sequence). The V end lost 5 bases, the J end lost 1 base, and 11 bases lay between the germline ends. In TCRdb, the reads were re-called with MiXCR into one record per CDR3 protein. The table has 700,000 to 850,000 distinct CDR3 sequences, approximately 29% seen once. Sequenced here: cultured CD8+ T cells from PBMCs, sampled from culture after CMV antigen stimulation. The chain joins TRBV13 to TRBJ1-1; TRBD1 is a possible D gene (6 bases). The TCR was taken from a human donor in good health (CMV status not recorded). Some clones in this sample may be carry-over from other donors' samples. The CDR3 DNA follows: TGTGCCAGCAGCCAAGACAGGAGGAACACTGAAGCTTTCTTT. This translates into CASSQDRRNTEAFF.